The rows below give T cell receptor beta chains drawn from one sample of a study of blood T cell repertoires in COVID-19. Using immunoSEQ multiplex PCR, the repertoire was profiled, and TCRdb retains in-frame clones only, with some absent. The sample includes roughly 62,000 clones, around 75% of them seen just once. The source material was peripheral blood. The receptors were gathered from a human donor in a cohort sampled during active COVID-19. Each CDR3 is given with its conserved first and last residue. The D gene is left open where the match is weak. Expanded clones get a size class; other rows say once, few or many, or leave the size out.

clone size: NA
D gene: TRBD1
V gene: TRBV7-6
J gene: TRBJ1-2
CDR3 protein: CASSTRQGRGYTF
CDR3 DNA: TGTGCCAGCAGCACCCGACAGGGCCGGGGCTACACCTTC

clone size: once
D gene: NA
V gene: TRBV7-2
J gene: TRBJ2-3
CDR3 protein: CASSLGSFTDTQYF
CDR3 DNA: TGTGCCAGCAGCTTAGGTTCCTTCACAGATACGCAGTATTTT

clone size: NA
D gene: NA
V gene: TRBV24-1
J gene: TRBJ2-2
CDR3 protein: CATSAGDGGTTGELFF
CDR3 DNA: TGTGCCACCAGTGCCGGAGACGGGGGAACGACCGGGGAGCTGTTTTTT

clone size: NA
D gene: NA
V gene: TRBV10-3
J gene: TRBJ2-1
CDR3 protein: CAISESLSEQFF
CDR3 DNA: TGTGCCATCAGTGAGTCCCTTAGTGAGCAGTTCTTC

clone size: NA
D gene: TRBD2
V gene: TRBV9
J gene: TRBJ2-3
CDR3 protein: CASDYRGEQAADTQYF
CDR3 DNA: TGTGCCAGCGACTATCGGGGGGAACAAGCAGCAGATACGCAGTATTTT

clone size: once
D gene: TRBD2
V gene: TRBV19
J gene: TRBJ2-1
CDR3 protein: CASSIYSGGAAVTHEQFF
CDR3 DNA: TGTGCCAGTAGTATTTATAGCGGGGGGGCCGCCGTCACCCATGAGCAGTTCTTC

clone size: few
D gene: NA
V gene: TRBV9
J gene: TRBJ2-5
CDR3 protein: CASSVGFEKQETQYF
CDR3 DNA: TGTGCCAGCAGCGTAGGATTTGAGAAACAAGAGACCCAGTACTTC

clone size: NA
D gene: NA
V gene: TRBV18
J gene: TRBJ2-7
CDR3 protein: CASSPRTSSYEQYF
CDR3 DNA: TGTGCCAGCTCACCCCGGACATCATCCTACGAGCAGTACTTC

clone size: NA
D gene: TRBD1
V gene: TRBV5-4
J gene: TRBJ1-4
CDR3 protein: CASSLGTGDREKLFF
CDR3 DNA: TGTGCCAGCAGCTTGGGGACAGGGGATAGGGAAAAACTGTTTTTT

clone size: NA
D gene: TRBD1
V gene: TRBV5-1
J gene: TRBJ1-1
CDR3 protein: CASSLESGGLTEAFF
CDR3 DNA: TGCGCCAGCAGCTTGGAATCAGGGGGCCTCACTGAAGCTTTCTTT

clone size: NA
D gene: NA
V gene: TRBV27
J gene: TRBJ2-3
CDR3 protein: CASNQWGETDTQYF
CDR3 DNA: TGTGCCAGCAATCAGTGGGGAGAGACAGATACGCAGTATTTT

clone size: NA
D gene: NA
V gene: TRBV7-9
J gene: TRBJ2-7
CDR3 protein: CASSLGTFYEQYF
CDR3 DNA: TGTGCCAGCAGCTTAGGCACTTTCTACGAGCAGTACTTC

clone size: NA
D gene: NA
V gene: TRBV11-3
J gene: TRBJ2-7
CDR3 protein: CASSFGTNYEQYF
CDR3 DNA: TGTGCCAGCAGCTTTGGGACAAATTACGAGCAGTACTTC

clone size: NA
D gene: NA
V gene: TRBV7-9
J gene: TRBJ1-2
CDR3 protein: CASSLAYRQGGYTF
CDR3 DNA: TGTGCCAGCAGCTTAGCGTACAGGCAGGGAGGCTACACCTTC

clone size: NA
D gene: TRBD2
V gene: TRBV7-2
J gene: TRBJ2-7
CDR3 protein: CASSRGTSGAYEQYF
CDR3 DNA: TGTGCCAGCAGCCGCGGAACTAGCGGGGCCTACGAGCAGTACTTC

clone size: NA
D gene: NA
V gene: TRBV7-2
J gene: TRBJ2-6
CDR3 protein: CAVSRGADTGANVLTF
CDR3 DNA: TGTGCCGTGAGTCGGGGGGCAGACACTGGGGCCAACGTCCTGACTTTC

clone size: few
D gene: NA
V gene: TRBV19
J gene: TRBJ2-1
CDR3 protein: CASSISGGIYNEQFF
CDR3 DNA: TGTGCCAGTAGTATCTCGGGGGGCATCTACAATGAGCAGTTCTTC

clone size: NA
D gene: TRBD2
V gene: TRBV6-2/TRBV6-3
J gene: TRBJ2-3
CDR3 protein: CASSYPPGLAEQYF
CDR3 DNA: TGTGCCAGCAGTTACCCCCCGGGACTAGCGGAGCAGTATTTT

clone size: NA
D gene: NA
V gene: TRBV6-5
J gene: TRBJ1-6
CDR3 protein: CASSFRGSPLHF
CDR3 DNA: TGTGCCAGCAGTTTCAGGGGATCACCCCTCCACTTT

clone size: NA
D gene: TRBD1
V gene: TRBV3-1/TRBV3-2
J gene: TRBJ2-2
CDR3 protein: CASKGQGTGELFF
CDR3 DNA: TGTGCCAGTAAGGGACAGGGCACCGGGGAGCTGTTTTTT

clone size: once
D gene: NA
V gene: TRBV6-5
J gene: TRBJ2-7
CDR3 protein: CASSSGRGRGIYEQYF
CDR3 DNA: TGTGCCAGCAGTTCCGGACGAGGGAGGGGGATCTACGAGCAGTACTTC

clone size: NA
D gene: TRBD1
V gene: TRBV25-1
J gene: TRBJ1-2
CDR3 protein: CASSEGQDLIGYTF
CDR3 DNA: TGTGCCAGCAGTGAGGGACAGGACCTTATAGGCTACACCTTC

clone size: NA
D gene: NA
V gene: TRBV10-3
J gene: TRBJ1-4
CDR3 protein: CAISESRGRTNEKLFF
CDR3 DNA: TGTGCCATCAGTGAGTCGCGGGGCAGGACTAATGAAAAACTGTTTTTT

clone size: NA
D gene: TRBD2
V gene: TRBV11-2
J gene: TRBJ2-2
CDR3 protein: CASSSGLAGVNGELFF
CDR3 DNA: TGTGCCAGCAGCTCTGGACTAGCGGGAGTGAACGGGGAGCTGTTTTTT

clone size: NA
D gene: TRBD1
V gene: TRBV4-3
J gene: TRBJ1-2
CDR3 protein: CASSHRLGGQGVEYGYTF
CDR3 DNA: TGCGCCAGCAGCCACCGCCTTGGCGGACAGGGCGTAGAGTATGGCTACACCTTC

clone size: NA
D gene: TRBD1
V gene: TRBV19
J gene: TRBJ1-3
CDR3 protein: CASSPWDRAGGNTIYF
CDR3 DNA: TGTGCCAGTAGCCCGTGGGACAGGGCAGGCGGAAACACCATATATTTT

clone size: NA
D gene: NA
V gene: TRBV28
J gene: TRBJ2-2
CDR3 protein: CASSLGGPGELFF
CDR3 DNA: TGTGCCAGCAGCCTAGGAGGCCCCGGGGAGCTGTTTTTT

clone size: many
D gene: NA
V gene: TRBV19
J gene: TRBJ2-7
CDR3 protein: CASSIGPAGEQYF
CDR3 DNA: TGTGCCAGTAGTATCGGGCCTGCGGGAGAGCAGTACTTC

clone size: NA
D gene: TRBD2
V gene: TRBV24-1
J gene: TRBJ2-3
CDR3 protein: CATSEPTSGTDTQYF
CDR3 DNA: TGTGCCACCAGTGAACCAACTAGCGGCACAGATACGCAGTATTTT

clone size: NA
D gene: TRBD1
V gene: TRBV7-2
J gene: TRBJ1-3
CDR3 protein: CASSLDGTDKRNTIYF
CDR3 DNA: TGTGCCAGCAGCTTAGACGGGACAGATAAAAGAAACACCATATATTTT

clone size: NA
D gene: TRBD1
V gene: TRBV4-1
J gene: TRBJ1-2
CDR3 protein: CASSQLQGINYGYTF
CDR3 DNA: TGCGCCAGCAGCCAACTACAGGGGATTAACTATGGCTACACCTTC

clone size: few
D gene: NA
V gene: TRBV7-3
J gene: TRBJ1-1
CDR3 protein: CASSLGPGSTEAFF
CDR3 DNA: TGTGCCAGCAGCTTAGGTCCGGGGTCGACTGAAGCTTTCTTT

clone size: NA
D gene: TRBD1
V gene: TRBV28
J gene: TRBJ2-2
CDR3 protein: CASRTTHQGARTGELFF
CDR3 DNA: TGTGCCAGCAGAACCACCCATCAGGGGGCGCGGACCGGGGAGCTGTTTTTT

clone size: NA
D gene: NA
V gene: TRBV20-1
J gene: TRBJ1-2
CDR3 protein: CSATPDGGYTF
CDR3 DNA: TGCAGTGCTACTCCCGACGGGGGCTACACCTTC

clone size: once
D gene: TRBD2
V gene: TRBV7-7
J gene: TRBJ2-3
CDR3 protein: CASSLSGSSTDTQYF
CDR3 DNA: TGTGCCAGCAGCCTTAGCGGGAGCAGCACAGATACGCAGTATTTT

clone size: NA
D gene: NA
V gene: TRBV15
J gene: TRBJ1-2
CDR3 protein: CATSREHDGARGYGYTF
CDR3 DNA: TGTGCCACCAGCAGAGAACATGATGGGGCGCGGGGCTATGGCTACACCTTC

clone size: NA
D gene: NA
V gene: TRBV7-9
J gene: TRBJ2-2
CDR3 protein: CASSPWGGQANTGELFF
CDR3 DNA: TGTGCCAGCAGCCCTTGGGGGGGCCAGGCGAACACCGGGGAGCTGTTTTTT

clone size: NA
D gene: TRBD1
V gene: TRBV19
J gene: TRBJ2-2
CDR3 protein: CASSIGQGTGELFF
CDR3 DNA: TGTGCCAGTAGTATTGGACAGGGGACCGGGGAGCTGTTTTTT

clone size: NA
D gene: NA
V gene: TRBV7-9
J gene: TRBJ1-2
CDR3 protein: CASSSRQVGGYTF
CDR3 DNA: TGTGCCAGCAGTTCTAGACAGGTTGGTGGCTACACCTTC

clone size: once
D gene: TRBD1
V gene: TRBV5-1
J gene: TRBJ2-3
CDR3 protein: CASSLGQGARDTQYF
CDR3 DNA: TGCGCCAGCAGCTTGGGACAGGGGGCGCGGGATACGCAGTATTTT

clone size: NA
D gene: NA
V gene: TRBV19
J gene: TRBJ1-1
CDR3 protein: CASSIGKREAFF
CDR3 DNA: TGTGCCAGTAGTATCGGGAAACGTGAAGCTTTCTTT

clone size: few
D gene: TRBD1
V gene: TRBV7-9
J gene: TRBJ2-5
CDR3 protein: CASSSGRDRGNQTQYF
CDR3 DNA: TGTGCCAGCAGCTCCGGACGGGACAGGGGGAATCAGACCCAGTACTTC

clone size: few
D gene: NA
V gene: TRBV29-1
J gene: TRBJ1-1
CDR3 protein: CSVEERAGRPEAFF
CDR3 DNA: TGCAGCGTTGAAGAACGGGCAGGGCGTCCTGAAGCTTTCTTT

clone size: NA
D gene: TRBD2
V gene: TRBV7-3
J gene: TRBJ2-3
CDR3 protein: CASSLTAGASGGARADTQYF
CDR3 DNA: TGTGCCAGCAGCTTAACGGCTGGGGCTAGCGGGGGGGCCCGAGCAGATACGCAGTATTTT

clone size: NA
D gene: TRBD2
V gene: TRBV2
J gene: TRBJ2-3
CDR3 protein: CASSELAGGRETDTQYF
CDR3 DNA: TGTGCCAGCAGTGAACTAGCGGGAGGGAGGGAGACAGATACGCAGTATTTT

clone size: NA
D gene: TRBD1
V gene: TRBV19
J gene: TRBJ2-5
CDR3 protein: CASSILTGGEETQYF
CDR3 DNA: TGTGCCAGTAGTATTTTAACAGGGGGCGAGGAGACCCAGTACTTC

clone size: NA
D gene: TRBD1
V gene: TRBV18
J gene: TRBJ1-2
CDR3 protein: CASSPKDRGLGGYTF
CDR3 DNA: TGTGCCAGCTCACCCAAGGACAGGGGGCTAGGTGGCTACACCTTC

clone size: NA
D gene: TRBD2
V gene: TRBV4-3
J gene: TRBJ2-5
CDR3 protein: CASSQDSGGAGETQYF
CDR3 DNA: TGCGCCAGCAGCCAAGATAGCGGGGGGGCGGGGGAGACCCAGTACTTC

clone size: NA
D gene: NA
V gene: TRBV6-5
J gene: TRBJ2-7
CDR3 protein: CASSNPTGLPYEQYF
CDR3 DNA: TGTGCCAGCAGTAATCCTACAGGGCTCCCCTACGAGCAGTACTTC

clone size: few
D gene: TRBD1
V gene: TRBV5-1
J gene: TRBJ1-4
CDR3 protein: CASSLSGTGRGKLFF
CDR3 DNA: TGCGCCAGCAGCTTGTCCGGGACAGGGAGGGGAAAACTGTTTTTT

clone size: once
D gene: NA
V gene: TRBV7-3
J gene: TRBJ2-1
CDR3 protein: CASSLGGTYNEQFF
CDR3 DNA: TGTGCCAGCAGCTTGGGGGGAACCTACAATGAGCAGTTCTTC

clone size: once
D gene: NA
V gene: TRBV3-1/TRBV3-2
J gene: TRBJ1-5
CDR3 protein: CASSVTGQPQHF
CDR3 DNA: TGTGCCAGCAGCGTGACAGGCCAGCCCCAGCATTTT